The 22 T cell receptor beta chains in this list originate from one sample, sequenced in a study of Tregs in tolerant kidney transplant recipients. Profiled with immunoSEQ multiplex PCR; TCRdb holds only in-frame clones, not every one. Among about 110,000 clones listed, around 91% were seen once. The starting material was CD4+ T cells from blood, obtained before the transplant. These receptors were obtained from a human donor who received a combined kidney and bone marrow transplant.

This clone was seen just once. This rearrangement joins TRBV7-2 to TRBJ1-3; 9 bases line up with TRBD1. The CDR3 is 18 amino acids. V was clipped by 2 bases and J by 0 bases; unmatched bases: 8. Germline V gene lookup returns CDR1 SGHTA and CDR2 FQGNSA. This CDR3 reads CASSLTRGQGLSGNTIYF. CDR3 DNA sequence: TGTGCCAGCAGCTTAACCCGGGGACAGGGCCTCTCTGGAAACACCATATATTTT.

The rearrangement links TRBV28 to TRBJ1-1; D is unresolved. Germline V gene sequence: CDR1 MDHEN, CDR2 SYDVKM. The V end lost 6 bases, the J end lost 2 bases, and 16 bases lay between the germline ends. The CDR3 is made up of 15 amino acids. The CDR3 DNA reads TGTGCCAGCAGCCTCCCCCTGGGCCCTAACACTGAAGCTTTCTTT. This gives the protein CASSLPLGPNTEAFF.

Comment on this clone: In the same sample, other DNA sequences code for this CDR3. The chain is built from TRBV5-1 and TRBJ2-2; 7 nucleotides match TRBD1. This CDR3 has 15 amino acids. The V segment lost 4 bases and the J segment 1 base; nucleotides outside the gene matches: 4. Germline lookup yields CDR1 SGHRS and CDR2 YFSETQ. The DNA of the CDR3 is TGCGCCAGCAGCCCTGGGGACAGGAACACCGGGGAGCTGTTTTTT. It translates to CASSPGDRNTGELFF.

The gene calls are TRBV28 and TRBJ1-1, with 12 positions matching TRBD1. Germline V CDR1 and CDR2: MDHEN, SYDVKM. The CDR3 runs to 17 residues. V lost 6 bases, J lost 0 bases, and 8 bases stayed unmatched. Here the CDR3 reads CASRRRGQGAVNTEAFF. In nucleotides, the CDR3 is TGTGCCAGCAGAAGGCGGGGACAGGGGGCTGTGAACACTGAAGCTTTCTTT.

This chain connects TRBV5-8 to TRBJ1-5; 8 nucleotides match TRBD1. The length of the CDR3 is 15 residues. The germline V gene has CDR1 SGHTS and CDR2 YDEGEE. The V gene end was trimmed by 0 bases and the J gene end by 11 bases; junction bases not matched to a gene: 10. The CDR3 DNA follows: TGTGCCAGCAGCTTGGACGGACAGGGTCTCAGAGCCCAGCATTTT. Amino acids: CASSLDGQGLRAQHF.

In DNA, the CDR3 is TGTGCCAGCAGCTTAAGGTGGACCCAGCGGGAGGGCAAAAACATTCAGTACTTC. It is translated as CASSLRWTQREGKNIQYF. This chain joins TRBV7-9 and TRBJ2-4; 10 bases are shared with TRBD2. CDR1 is SEHNR, CDR2 FQNEAQ, per germline (reference sequence). V trimming: 2 bases; J trimming: 3 bases; junction bases outside the gene matches: 10. The CDR3 length is 18 residues.

The chain joins TRBV30 to TRBJ2-2, with 10 bases fitting TRBD1. J gave up 3 bases and V 2 bases, and 6 bases lay outside the gene matches. The CDR3 runs to 16 residues. Looked up from germline, CDR1 is GTSNPN and CDR2 is SVGIG (reference sequence). In nucleotides, the CDR3 is TGTGCCTGGAGTCCAACCGGGACAGGGGACACCGGGGAGCTGTTTTTT. Protein product: CAWSPTGTGDTGELFF.

The table lists this clone with a count of one. The chain has TRBV11-3 and TRBJ2-2, with 9 bases fitting TRBD2. CDR1 and CDR2 from the germline V gene are SGHNT and YENEEA. The ends lost 3 bases at V and 5 bases at J; junction bases unmatched: 16. The CDR3 extends over 19 amino acids. Here the CDR3 reads CASSFPAGGREGLTGELFF. CDR3 bases: TGTGCCAGCAGCTTTCCCGCGGGGGGGCGCGAGGGCCTAACCGGGGAGCTGTTTTTT.

V gene TRBV6-5 combines with J gene TRBJ2-7; the D gene is possibly TRBD1 (5 bases). CDR1 and CDR2 from the germline V gene are MNHEY and SVGAGI. CDR3 length: 13 residues. V lost 0 bases and J 3 bases, leaving 6 bases between the germline ends. The DNA of the CDR3 is TGTGCCAGCAGTTACTCTGGACACTACGAGCAGTACTTC. Translating gives CASSYSGHYEQYF.

The chain combines TRBV4-2 with TRBJ2-3; TRBD2 matches 16 bases. Looked up from germline, CDR1 is LGHNA and CDR2 is YNFKEQ. With 4 bases clipped from V and 4 bases from J, the junction kept 2 bases outside the gene matches. The CDR3 has 16 residues. Here the CDR3 reads CASSLGTSGGADTQYF. In DNA form, the CDR3 reads TGTGCCAGCAGCCTCGGGACTAGCGGGGGGGCAGATACGCAGTATTTT.

CDR3 bases: TGCGCCAGCAACTTAGGAGGCGGTCAAGAGACCCAGTACTTC. Translating gives CASNLGGGQETQYF. This chain uses TRBV5-1 with TRBJ2-5; possibly TRBD2 for D (5 bases). V shed 6 bases and J shed 2 bases, with 14 bases lying between them. Germline CDR1 reads SGHRS; CDR2 reads YFSETQ. The CDR3 contains 14 residues. Looking up the rest from reference TRBV5-1 and TRBJ2-5 gives the full variable domain: KAGVTQTPRYLIKTRGQQVTLSCSPISGHRSVSWYQQTPGQGLQFLFEYFSETQRNKGNFPGRFSGRQFSNSRSEMNVSTLELGDSALYLCASNLGGGQETQYFGPGTRLLVL.

The chain recombines TRBV6-5 with TRBJ2-7; D perhaps matches TRBD1 (6 bases). Germline CDR1 and CDR2: MNHEY and SVGAGI. The CDR3 spans 13 residues. V dropped 6 bases and J dropped 3 bases, with 12 bases sitting between them. CDR3 in DNA: TGTGCCAGCAGAGTCCGGGACAACTACGAGCAGTACTTC. Translation: CASRVRDNYEQYF.

For the CDR3, the DNA is TGTGCCAGCAGCTTATATGGCGGCAGGGCGGACTATGGCTACACCTTC. Translation: CASSLYGGRADYGYTF. This chain joins TRBV7-2 and TRBJ1-2, with a weak D call TRBD1 (5 bases). This CDR3 is built from 16 residues. From germline, CDR1 is SGHTA and CDR2 FQGNSA. V dropped 2 bases and J dropped 3 bases, with 16 bases sitting between them.

CDR3 DNA sequence: TGTGCCAGCAGTTTACCCGCTGGCGGGAGGGCCGATGAGCAGTTCTTC. It codes for CASSLPAGGRADEQFF. This chain joins TRBV28 and TRBJ2-1; 9 positions agree with TRBD2. V gave up 2 bases and J gave up 8 bases; unmatched junction bases: 10. In germline, CDR1 is MDHEN, CDR2 SYDVKM. The CDR3 is made up of 16 amino acids.

This clone was counted a few times. The chain recombines TRBV7-2 with TRBJ1-2, with D perhaps TRBD1 (6 bases). Trimming pared 1 base from V and 7 bases from J, leaving 13 bases between. This CDR3 has 14 amino acids. Germline assignment: CDR1 SGHTA and CDR2 FQGNSA. CDR3 protein: CASSLDSGGTGYTF. The CDR3 nucleotides read TGTGCCAGCAGCTTAGACTCGGGGGGCACTGGCTACACCTTC.

This chain links TRBV11-2 with TRBJ1-5; D possibly corresponds to TRBD1 (6 bases). The CDR3 has 15 amino acids. Looked up from germline, CDR1 is SGHAT and CDR2 is FQNNGV. Trimming left V 1 base short and J 7 bases short, with 14 bases between. The DNA for the CDR3 is TGTGCCAGCAGCTTAGTACGGGGGGCTGGGCAGCCCCAGCATTTT. Its translation: CASSLVRGAGQPQHF.

This chain uses TRBV5-1 with TRBJ2-6; 9 bases fit TRBD1. Germline V gene sequence: CDR1 SGHRS, CDR2 YFSETQ. Trimming cost V 4 bases and J 3 bases; bases outside gene matches: 5. This CDR3 comprises 16 residues. CDR3 sequence reads: CASSHGQGNGANVLTF. CDR3 in DNA: TGCGCCAGCAGCCACGGACAGGGGAATGGGGCCAACGTCCTGACTTTC.

This clone has just one count. The CDR3 coding sequence is TGCGCCAGCAGCTTGGCCGGAGCCACCGGGGAGCTGTTTTTT. This translates into CASSLAGATGELFF. The chain employs TRBV5-1 and TRBJ2-2; no clear D gene. The CDR3 totals 14 residues. Looked up from germline, CDR1 is SGHRS and CDR2 is YFSETQ. V was pared by 0 bases and J by 4 bases, with 7 bases between. Drawing the rest from reference TRBV5-1 and TRBJ2-2, the complete variable domain is KAGVTQTPRYLIKTRGQQVTLSCSPISGHRSVSWYQQTPGQGLQFLFEYFSETQRNKGNFPGRFSGRQFSNSRSEMNVSTLELGDSALYLCASSLAGATGELFFGEGSRLTVL.

The rearrangement joins TRBV6-1 to TRBJ1-5; unclear D gene. The CDR3 loop spans 15 amino acids. Trimming shortened V by 1 base and J by 0 bases, and 7 bases separated the two germline ends. The germline V gene has CDR1 MNHNS and CDR2 SASEGT. The CDR3 here is CASSEVHNSNQPQHF. In nucleotides, the CDR3 is TGTGCCAGCAGTGAAGTACACAATAGCAATCAGCCCCAGCATTTT.

The chain carries TRBV29-1 and TRBJ1-1; D remains ambiguous. This CDR3 has 14 residues. V was cut by 1 base and J by 0 bases, with 9 bases left in between. Per germline, CDR1 SQVTM and CDR2 ANQGSEA. Written as DNA, the CDR3 is TGCAGCGTTGAAGTGTCTAGCATGAACACTGAAGCTTTCTTT. Its translation is CSVEVSSMNTEAFF.

This clone was counted once. The genes are TRBV14 and TRBJ2-2; 8 bases fit TRBD1. Trimming cost V 2 bases and J 4 bases; bases outside gene matches: 6. CDR3 length equals 16 residues. The germline V gene has CDR1 SGHDN and CDR2 FVKESK. CDR3 sequence reads: CASSQLGGQVTGELFF. The CDR3 nucleotides read TGTGCCAGCAGCCAATTGGGGGGACAGGTCACCGGGGAGCTGTTTTTT.

V and J are TRBV5-1 and TRBJ2-7; a weak D match, TRBD1 (6 bases). Deletions cut 2 bases from V and 1 base from J, with 13 bases between. Germline CDR1 reads SGHRS; CDR2 reads YFSETQ. CDR3 length: 15 amino acids. In DNA form, the CDR3 reads TGCGCCAGCAGCTTATTCTACAGGGAATCCTACGAGCAGTACTTC. Its protein is CASSLFYRESYEQYF. The variable domain in full, with the rest retrieved from reference TRBV5-1 and TRBJ2-7, is KAGVTQTPRYLIKTRGQQVTLSCSPISGHRSVSWYQQTPGQGLQFLFEYFSETQRNKGNFPGRFSGRQFSNSRSEMNVSTLELGDSALYLCASSLFYRESYEQYFGPGTRLTVT.